This T cell receptor beta chain was found in a study of long-term antiretroviral therapy in people with HIV. Whole-study findings and limits: The clones with expansion before ART were dominant in the repertoire at all time points.

V lost 2 bases and J lost 0, with 5 bases in between. Germline V gene data show CDR1 as SGHAT and CDR2 as FQNNGV. The CDR3 length is 14 residues. Running of the v3.0 immunoSEQ assay took place at survey level. The assay was immunoSEQ multiplex PCR, and TCRdb's table has in-frame clones only and misses some. The sample lists tens of thousands of clones, more than 75% seen once, with 8.8% in the top ten. As for this clone: Its antigen is as yet unknown.

The receptor was isolated from a man in his forties or fifties with HIV. Source: unsorted PBMCs, taken less than 5 years after starting antiretroviral therapy. The chain joins TRBV11-2 to TRBJ1-5, with D uncertain. CDR3 in amino acids: CASSLSDSNQPQHF. The CDR3 coding sequence is TGTGCCAGCAGCTTAAGCGATAGCAATCAGCCCCAGCATTTT.